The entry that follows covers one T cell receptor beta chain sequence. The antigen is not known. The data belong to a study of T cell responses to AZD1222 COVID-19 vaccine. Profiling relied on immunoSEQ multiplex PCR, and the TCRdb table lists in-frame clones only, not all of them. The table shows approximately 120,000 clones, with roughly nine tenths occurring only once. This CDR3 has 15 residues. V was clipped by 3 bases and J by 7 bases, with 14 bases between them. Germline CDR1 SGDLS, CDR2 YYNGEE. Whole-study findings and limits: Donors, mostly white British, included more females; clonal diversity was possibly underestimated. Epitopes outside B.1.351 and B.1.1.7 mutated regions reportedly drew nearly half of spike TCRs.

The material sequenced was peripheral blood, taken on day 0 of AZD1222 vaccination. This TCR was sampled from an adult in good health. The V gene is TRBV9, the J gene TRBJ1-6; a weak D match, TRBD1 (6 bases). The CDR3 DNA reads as TGTGCCAGCAGCGCCCGGGACATGAGGAATTCACCCCTCCACTTT. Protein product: CASSARDMRNSPLHF.